The T cell receptor (beta chain) described here comes from a study of cytomegalovirus exposure and HLA in healthy donors. V was trimmed by 6 bases and J by 4 bases, leaving 12 bases between them. The CDR3 consists of 13 residues. CDR1 and CDR2 from the germline V gene are MNHEY and SMNVEV (reference sequence). In the case of this clone: Its antigen is still unknown.

Points from the study as a whole: DRB1 had the most TCR associations and HLA-C the fewest, a later analysis found, with rates varying by HLA locus.

PCR was performed using 60 Vbeta and 13 Jbeta primers. Here immunoSEQ multiplex PCR was the method, and the copy in TCRdb shows in-frame clones only, minus some. The data show fewer than 250,000 clones, around 90% seen once. The clonotype was recovered from a young woman in good health and CMV-seronegative. The gene calls are TRBV27 and TRBJ1-1; D uncertain. Material: PBMCs. The CDR3 spells CASSLGGGTEAFF. The CDR3 DNA follows: TGTGCCAGCAGCCTGGGTGGAGGCACTGAAGCTTTCTTT.